The 25 T cell receptor beta chains in this list originate from one sample, sequenced in a study of Ad26.COV2.S vaccination and SARS-CoV-2 variants. Here immunoSEQ multiplex PCR was the method, and the copy in TCRdb shows in-frame clones only, minus some. The data hold hundreds of thousands of clones, with more than 80% observed a single time. Treatment defined: around 19 received Ad26.COV2.S at low or high dose, single or two shots; 5 received placebo; per-sample allocation not given. Following the first vaccine or placebo injection, samples were taken on day 63. Sequenced here: peripheral blood, sampled in a trial of Ad26.COV2.S vaccine versus placebo. These receptors were taken from a person aged 18-65 years who received the Ad26.COV2.S COVID-19 vaccine or a placebo.

CDR3 in amino acids: CASSWGRNRETQYF. CDR3 DNA sequence: TGTGCCAGCAGTTGGGGGCGAAATAGGGAGACCCAGTACTTC. This rearrangement joins TRBV2 to TRBJ2-5, with D possibly being TRBD1 (6 bases). The CDR3 spans 14 residues. V was shortened by 5 bases and J by 5 bases, with 15 bases between the two germline ends. Germline CDR1 reads SNHLY; CDR2 reads FYNNEI.

This chain links TRBV4-1 with TRBJ2-5; TRBD1 might be the D (8 bases). The CDR3 consists of 17 residues. Germline V gene sequence: CDR1 MGHRA, CDR2 YSYEKL. Trimming took 4 bases from V and 2 from J, leaving 20 bases between them. CDR3 sequence: CASSPSHGQGGQETQYF. CDR3 nucleotide sequence: TGCGCCAGCAGCCCTTCGCACGGACAGGGAGGGCAAGAGACCCAGTACTTC.

In DNA, the CDR3 is TGTGCCAGCAGCCAAGATCGAGACACCCTGGGGGAGACCCAGTACTTC. It specifies CASSQDRDTLGETQYF. The chain uses TRBV3-1 (or the pseudogene TRBV3-2) and TRBJ2-5; no clear D gene. V lost 0 bases to trimming and J lost 5 bases, with 16 bases between them. CDR1 is LGHDT and CDR2 is YNNKEL in the germline V gene (reference sequence). The CDR3 is 16 residues long.

This chain links TRBV7-8 with TRBJ2-1, with D possibly being TRBD1 or TRBD2 (6 bases each). The CDR3 contains 13 residues. V gave up 4 bases and J gave up 8 bases, with 12 bases separating them. Germline assignment: CDR1 SGHVS and CDR2 FQNEAQ. The CDR3 DNA sequence: TGTGCCAGCAGCTATCGGGGGCGGGATGAGCAGTTCTTC. This translates into CASSYRGRDEQFF.

The chain recombines TRBV6-9 with TRBJ2-5; D unresolved. The germline CDR1 and CDR2 sequences are MNHGY and SVAAGI. V lost 3 bases to trimming and J lost 4 bases, with 6 bases between them. The CDR3 contains 12 residues. The CDR3 spells CASSYPTETQYF. CDR3 in DNA: TGTGCCAGCAGTTACCCCACAGAGACCCAGTACTTC.

The chain uses TRBV24-1 and TRBJ1-5; a possible D gene is TRBD1 (5 bases). In germline, CDR1 is KGHDR, CDR2 SFDVKD. The CDR3 extends over 17 amino acids. V was pared by 4 bases and J by 4 bases, with 19 bases between. The CDR3 nucleotides are TGTGCCACCAGTGACCCCACCGGGGGGAAGGGGAATCAGCCCCAGCATTTT. Protein: CATSDPTGGKGNQPQHF.

In regard to this clone: This same CDR3 is encoded by further DNA sequences in the sample. V and J are TRBV18 and TRBJ2-7; 9 nucleotides match TRBD1. From germline, CDR1 is KGHSH and CDR2 LQKENI. The CDR3 covers 14 residues. The J segment lost 6 bases and the V segment lost 6 bases, leaving 9 bases of the junction unmatched. DNA for the CDR3: TGTGCCAGCTCTCCGCCGGGACAGGGTGGCGAGCAGTACTTC. It specifies CASSPPGQGGEQYF.

The J gene is TRBJ2-1, the V gene TRBV4-1, with no clear D. V lost 3 bases, J lost 8 bases, and 20 bases lay in between. From germline, CDR1 is MGHRA and CDR2 YSYEKL. CDR3 length: 16 amino acids. CDR3 in DNA: TGCGCCAGCAGCCAGTTCGGGTCCCGGTTTATGGATGAGCAGTTCTTC. Translating gives CASSQFGSRFMDEQFF.

The chain has TRBV27 and TRBJ2-7, with D tentatively TRBD1 (6 bases). This CDR3 region has 12 residues. The V gene lost 8 bases and the J gene lost 2 bases, with 10 bases spanning the gap. The germline gives CDR1 MNHEY, CDR2 SMNVEV (reference sequence). Written as DNA, the CDR3 is TGTGCCAGCGGTTGGGGGCCCTACGAGCAGTACTTC. It codes for CASGWGPYEQYF.

The V gene is TRBV3-1 (or the pseudogene TRBV3-2), the J gene TRBJ1-2; a weak D match, TRBD1 (5 bases). The CDR3 totals 17 residues. Trimming pared 2 bases from V and 2 bases from J, leaving 18 bases between. CDR1 is LGHDT, CDR2 YNNKEL, per germline (reference sequence). The CDR3 DNA is TGTGCCAGCAGCCAAAGACAGCCCGAGGACCCCAACTATGGCTACACCTTC. Its translation is CASSQRQPEDPNYGYTF.

The rearrangement uses TRBV6-6 and TRBJ2-1, with 10 bases matching TRBD2. Germline trimming cut 5 bases from V and 2 bases from J; bases unmatched to any gene: 3. The CDR3 sequence is 15 residues long. In germline, CDR1 is MNHNY, CDR2 SVGAGI (reference sequence). DNA for the CDR3: TGTGCCAGCAGTCTAGCGGGGGTCACCTACAATGAGCAGTTCTTC. It yields the protein CASSLAGVTYNEQFF.

V and J are TRBV5-1 and TRBJ1-1, with TRBD1 matching over 9 bases. The V gene end was trimmed by 4 bases and the J gene end by 4 bases; junction bases not matched to a gene: 5. CDR3 length: 14 amino acids. The germline V gene has CDR1 SGHRS and CDR2 YFSETQ. The CDR3 is CASSPDRGSTEAFF. CDR3 bases: TGCGCCAGCAGCCCCGACAGGGGGAGCACTGAAGCTTTCTTT.

This chain links TRBV18 with TRBJ2-7, with unresolved D. Germline V CDR1 and CDR2: KGHSH, LQKENI. V was pared by 4 bases and J by 6 bases, with 10 bases between. CDR3 length: 12 amino acids. CDR3 loop: CASSLALSEQYF. The DNA of the CDR3 is TGTGCCAGCTCACTCGCTCTCAGCGAGCAGTACTTC.

This rearrangement joins TRBV28 to TRBJ2-3, with D unclear. The CDR3 length is 15 residues. Between the trimmed V and J ends, which lost 5 bases and 1 base, there was a span of 13 bases. Germline CDR1 and CDR2: MDHEN and SYDVKM. The CDR3 DNA follows: TGTGCCAGCAGTAGGATGCCTGGGGGCACAGATACGCAGTATTTT. Translating it yields CASSRMPGGTDTQYF.

V and J are TRBV6-2 or TRBV6-3 and TRBJ2-7; TRBD2 matches at 12 bases. V shed 6 bases, J shed 2 bases, and the junction held 2 bases outside the gene matches. Germline CDR1 MNHEY, CDR2 SVGEGT. CDR3 length: 14 amino acids. CDR3 sequence (DNA): TGTGCCAGCAGCAGGACTAGCGGGGCCTACGAGCAGTACTTC. It encodes CASSRTSGAYEQYF.

The rearrangement links TRBV7-6 to TRBJ2-7, with 13 nucleotides matching TRBD2. The junction had 6 bases not matched to a gene; V was cut back by 5 bases and J by 2 bases. Germline values: CDR1 SGHVS, CDR2 FNYEAQ. The CDR3 loop spans 16 amino acids. CDR3 in DNA: TGTGCCAGCAGCCCTAGGACTAGCGGGAGAACCTACGAGCAGTACTTC. It is translated as CASSPRTSGRTYEQYF.

This clone appeared a single time. V usage is TRBV7-2 and J usage is TRBJ1-5, with 7 bases fitting TRBD1. The V segment lost 6 bases and the J segment 11 bases; nucleotides outside the gene matches: 13. Germline V gene sequence: CDR1 SGHTA, CDR2 FQGNSA. CDR3 length: 14 residues. CDR3 sequence: CASSLDRSLMAQHF. Here the CDR3 DNA reads TGTGCCAGCAGTCTGGACAGGTCCTTAATGGCCCAGCATTTT. Supplemented by reference TRBV7-2 and TRBJ1-5, the full variable domain reads GAGVSQSPSNKVTEKGKDVELRCDPISGHTALYWYRQSLGQGLEFLIYFQGNSAPDKSGLPSDRFSAERTGGSVSTLTIQRTQQEDSAVYLCASSLDRSLMAQHFGDGTRLSIL.

About this clone itself: Other DNA sequences from this sample encode an identical CDR3 as well. The rearrangement joins TRBV12-3 or TRBV12-4 to TRBJ2-2; the D gene is possibly TRBD1 (6 bases). V was trimmed by 5 bases and J by 5 bases, leaving 9 bases between them. The CDR3 has 13 amino acids. CDR3 protein: CASSPQGTGELFF. DNA for the CDR3: TGTGCCAGCAGTCCGCAGGGGACCGGGGAGCTGTTTTTT.

The chain couples TRBV9 to TRBJ2-7; a possible D gene is TRBD1 (5 bases). Per germline, CDR1 SGDLS and CDR2 YYNGEE. The ends were cut back, 3 bases at V and 0 bases at J, with 13 bases in the middle. This CDR3 spans 15 amino acids. The DNA of the CDR3 is TGTGCCAGCAGCGAGGGGCAGGGTAGCTCCTACGAGCAGTACTTC. Protein sequence: CASSEGQGSSYEQYF.

With respect to this clone: The sample contains more than one DNA sequence encoding this CDR3. The chain has TRBV13 and TRBJ2-7, with D tentatively TRBD1 (5 bases). This CDR3 is 12 amino acids long. Germline CDR1 reads PRHDT; CDR2 reads FYEKMQ (reference sequence). The V end lost 1 base, the J end lost 4 bases, and 5 bases lay between the germline ends. In nucleotides, the CDR3 is TGTGCCAGCAGCTTAGAGGGGTACGAGCAGTACTTC. It is translated as CASSLEGYEQYF.

A remark on this clone: The sample has other DNA sequences that encode this CDR3 too. V and J are TRBV5-1 and TRBJ2-3, with 7 nucleotides matching TRBD1. The CDR3 is 15 residues long. The J segment lost 0 bases and the V segment lost 0 bases, leaving 1 base of the junction unmatched. Germline V gene data show CDR1 as SGHRS and CDR2 as YFSETQ. For the CDR3, the DNA is TGCGCCAGCAGCTTGGGGGACAGAAGCACAGATACGCAGTATTTT. Its protein is CASSLGDRSTDTQYF.

The chain has TRBV30 and TRBJ1-1, with TRBD1 as a possible D gene (6 bases). The CDR3 sequence is 15 residues long. V lost 0 bases, J lost 2 bases, and 13 bases lay in between. Germline-derived CDR1 and CDR2 are GTSNPN and SVGIG (reference sequence). The CDR3 loop reads CAWSVPGQRNTEAFF. DNA for the CDR3: TGTGCCTGGAGTGTACCTGGACAGAGAAACACTGAAGCTTTCTTT.

In the case of this clone: The sample carries other DNA sequences with the same CDR3. This chain joins TRBV19 and TRBJ1-4, with D unresolved. CDR3 length: 14 residues. Germline V CDR1 and CDR2: LNHDA, SQIVND (reference sequence). Trimming took 1 base from V and 4 from J, leaving 7 bases between them. This CDR3 reads CASSIAGINEKLFF. In DNA form, the CDR3 reads TGTGCCAGTAGTATAGCTGGAATTAATGAAAAACTGTTTTTT.

The genes are TRBV21-1 and TRBJ1-1; the table names TRBD1, a call not compared with the DNA. TRBV21-1 is reported as a pseudogene. The CDR3 runs 18 residues. The CDR3 DNA follows: TGTGCCAGCAGCACACCGGGACAGGGAGTATTTGGGAACACTGAAGCTTTCTTT. Its translation is CASSTPGQGVFGNTEAFF.

This rearrangement joins TRBV5-6 to TRBJ2-4, with D possibly matching TRBD1 (5 bases). This CDR3 contains 10 residues. V was trimmed by 7 bases and J by 8 bases, leaving 7 bases between them. CDR1 and CDR2 from the germline V gene are SGHDT and YYEEEE. DNA of the CDR3: TGTGCCAGCGGCAGGGACATTCAGTACTTC. This sequence encodes CASGRDIQYF. Full variable domain (outside the CDR3, taken from reference TRBV5-6 and TRBJ2-4): DAGVTQSPTHLIKTRGQQVTLRCSPKSGHDTVSWYQQALGQGPQFIFQYYEEEERQRGNFPDRFSGHQFPNYSSELNVNALLLGDSALYLCASGRDIQYFGAGTRLSVL.